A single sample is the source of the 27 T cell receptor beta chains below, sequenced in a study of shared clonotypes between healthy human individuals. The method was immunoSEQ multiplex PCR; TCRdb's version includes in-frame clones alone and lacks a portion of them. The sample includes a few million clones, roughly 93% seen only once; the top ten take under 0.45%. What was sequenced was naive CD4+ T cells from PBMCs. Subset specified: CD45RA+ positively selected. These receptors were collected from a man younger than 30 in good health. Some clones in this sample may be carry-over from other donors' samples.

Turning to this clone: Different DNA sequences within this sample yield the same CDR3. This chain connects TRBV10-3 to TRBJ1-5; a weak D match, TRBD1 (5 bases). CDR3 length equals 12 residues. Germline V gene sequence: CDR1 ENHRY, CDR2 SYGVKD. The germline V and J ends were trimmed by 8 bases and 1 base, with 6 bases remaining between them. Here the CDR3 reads CAIQGSNQPQHF. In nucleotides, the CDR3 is TGTGCCATCCAGGGCAGCAATCAGCCCCAGCATTTT.

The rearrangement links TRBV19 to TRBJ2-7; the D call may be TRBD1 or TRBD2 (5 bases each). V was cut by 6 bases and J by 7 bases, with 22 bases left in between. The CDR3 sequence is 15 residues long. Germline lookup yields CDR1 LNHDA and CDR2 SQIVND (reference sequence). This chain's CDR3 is CASSRTGTTRTEQYF. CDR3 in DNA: TGTGCCAGTAGCAGAACCGGGACCACCCGTACGGAGCAGTACTTC.

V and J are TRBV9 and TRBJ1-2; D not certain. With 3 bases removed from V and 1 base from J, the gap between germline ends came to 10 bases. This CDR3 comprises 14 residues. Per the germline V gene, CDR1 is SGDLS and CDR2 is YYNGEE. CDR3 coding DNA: TGTGCCAGCAGCGCTGGCAGCAATAACTATGGCTACACCTTC. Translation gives CASSAGSNNYGYTF.

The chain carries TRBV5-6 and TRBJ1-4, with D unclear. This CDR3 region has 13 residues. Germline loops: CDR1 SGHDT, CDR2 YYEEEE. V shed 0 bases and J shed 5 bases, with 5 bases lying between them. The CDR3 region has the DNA TGTGCCAGCAGCTTGGACAGCAATGAAAAACTGTTTTTT. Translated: CASSLDSNEKLFF.

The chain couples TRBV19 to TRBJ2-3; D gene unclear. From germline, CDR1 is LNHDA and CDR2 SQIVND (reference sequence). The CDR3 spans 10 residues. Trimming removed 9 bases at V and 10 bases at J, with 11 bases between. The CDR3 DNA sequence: TGTGCCAGCGGCATCGGCCCGCAGTATTTT. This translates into CASGIGPQYF.

The CDR3 sequence: CASSPGREAPEQYF. The CDR3 DNA follows: TGTGCCAGCAGTCCCGGGCGGGAGGCCCCCGAGCAGTACTTC. The J gene is TRBJ2-7, the V gene TRBV27, with 8 bases aligning to TRBD2. With 5 bases clipped from V and 6 bases from J, the junction kept 9 bases outside the gene matches. The length of the CDR3 is 14 residues. CDR1 is MNHEY, CDR2 SMNVEV, per germline (reference sequence).

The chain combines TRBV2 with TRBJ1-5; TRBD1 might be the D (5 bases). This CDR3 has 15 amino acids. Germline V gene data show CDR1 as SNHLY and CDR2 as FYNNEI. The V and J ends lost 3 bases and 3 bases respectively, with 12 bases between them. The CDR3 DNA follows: TGTGCCAGCAGTGAGAGCAGGGCGGACAATCAGCCCCAGCATTTT. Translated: CASSESRADNQPQHF. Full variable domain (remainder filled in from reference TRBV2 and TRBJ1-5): EPEVTQTPSHQVTQMGQEVILRCVPISNHLYFYWYRQILGQKVEFLVSFYNNEISEKSEIFDDQFSVERPDGSNFTLKIRSTKLEDSAMYFCASSESRADNQPQHFGDGTRLSIL.

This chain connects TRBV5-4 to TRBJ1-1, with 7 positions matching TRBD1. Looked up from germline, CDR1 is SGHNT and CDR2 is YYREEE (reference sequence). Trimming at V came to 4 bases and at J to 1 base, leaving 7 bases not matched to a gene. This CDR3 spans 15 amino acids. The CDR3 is CASSQQGWGNTEAFF. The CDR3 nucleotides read TGTGCCAGCAGCCAACAGGGGTGGGGGAACACTGAAGCTTTCTTT.

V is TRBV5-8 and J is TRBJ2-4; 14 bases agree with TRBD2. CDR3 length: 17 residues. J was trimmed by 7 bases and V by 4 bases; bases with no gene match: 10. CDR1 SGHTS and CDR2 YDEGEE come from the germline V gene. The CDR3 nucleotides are TGTGCCAGCAGCGCCTACGGGACTAGCGGGAGTTGGAACATTCAGTACTTC. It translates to CASSAYGTSGSWNIQYF.

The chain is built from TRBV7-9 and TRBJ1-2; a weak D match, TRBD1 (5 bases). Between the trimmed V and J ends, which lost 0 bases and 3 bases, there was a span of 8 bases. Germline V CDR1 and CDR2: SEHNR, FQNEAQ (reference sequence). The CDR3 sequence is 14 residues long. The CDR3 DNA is TGTGCCAGCAGCTTAGCCGTACAGGACTATGGCTACACCTTC. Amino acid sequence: CASSLAVQDYGYTF. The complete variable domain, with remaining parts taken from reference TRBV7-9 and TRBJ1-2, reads DTGVSQNPRHKITKRGQNVTFRCDPISEHNRLYWYRQTLGQGPEFLTYFQNEAQLEKSRLLSDRFSAERPKGSFSTLEIQRTEQGDSAMYLCASSLAVQDYGYTFGSGTRLTVV.

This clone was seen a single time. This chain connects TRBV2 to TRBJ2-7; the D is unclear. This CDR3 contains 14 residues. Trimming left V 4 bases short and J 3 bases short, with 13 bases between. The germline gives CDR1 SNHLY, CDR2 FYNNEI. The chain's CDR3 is CASSAPISSYEQYF. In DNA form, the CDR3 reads TGTGCCAGCAGTGCCCCCATCAGTAGCTACGAGCAGTACTTC.

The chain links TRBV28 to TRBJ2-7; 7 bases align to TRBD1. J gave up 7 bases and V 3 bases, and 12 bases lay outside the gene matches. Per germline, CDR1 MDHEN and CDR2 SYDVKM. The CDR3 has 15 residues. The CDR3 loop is CASSLLGQSFKEQYF. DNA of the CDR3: TGTGCCAGCAGTTTGTTGGGACAGAGTTTCAAGGAGCAGTACTTC.

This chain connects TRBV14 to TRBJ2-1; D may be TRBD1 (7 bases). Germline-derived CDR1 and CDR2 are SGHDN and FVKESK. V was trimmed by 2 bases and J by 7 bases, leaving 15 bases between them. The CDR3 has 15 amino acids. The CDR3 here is CASSQPGGRRNEQFF. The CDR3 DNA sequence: TGTGCCAGCAGCCAACCAGGGGGGAGGCGGAATGAGCAGTTCTTC.

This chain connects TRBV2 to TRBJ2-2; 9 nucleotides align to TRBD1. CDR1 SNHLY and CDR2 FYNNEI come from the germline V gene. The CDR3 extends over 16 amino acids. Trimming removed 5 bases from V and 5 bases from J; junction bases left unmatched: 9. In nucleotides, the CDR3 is TGTGCCAGCAGTCCCCGGGACAGGGTGGGGACCGGGGAGCTGTTTTTT. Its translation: CASSPRDRVGTGELFF. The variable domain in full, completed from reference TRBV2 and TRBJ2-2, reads EPEVTQTPSHQVTQMGQEVILRCVPISNHLYFYWYRQILGQKVEFLVSFYNNEISEKSEIFDDQFSVERPDGSNFTLKIRSTKLEDSAMYFCASSPRDRVGTGELFFGEGSRLTVL.

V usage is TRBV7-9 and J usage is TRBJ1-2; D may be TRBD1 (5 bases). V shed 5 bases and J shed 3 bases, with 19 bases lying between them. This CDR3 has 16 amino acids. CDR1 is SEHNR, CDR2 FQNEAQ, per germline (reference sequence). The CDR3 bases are TGTGCCAGCAGCCCCTCCGGGACCCTCACATACTATGGCTACACCTTC. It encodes CASSPSGTLTYYGYTF.

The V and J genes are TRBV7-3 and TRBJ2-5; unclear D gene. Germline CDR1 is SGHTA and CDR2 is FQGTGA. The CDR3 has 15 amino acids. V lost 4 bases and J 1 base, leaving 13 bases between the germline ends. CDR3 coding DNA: TGTGCCAGCAGCTCGCTTCCAGGTCTCCAAGAGACCCAGTACTTC. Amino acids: CASSSLPGLQETQYF.

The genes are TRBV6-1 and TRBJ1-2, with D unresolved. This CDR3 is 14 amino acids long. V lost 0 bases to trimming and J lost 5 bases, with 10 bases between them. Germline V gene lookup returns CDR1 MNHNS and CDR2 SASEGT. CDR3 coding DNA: TGTGCCAGCAGTGAAGCGGTCCGGAGGTATGGCTACACCTTC. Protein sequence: CASSEAVRRYGYTF.

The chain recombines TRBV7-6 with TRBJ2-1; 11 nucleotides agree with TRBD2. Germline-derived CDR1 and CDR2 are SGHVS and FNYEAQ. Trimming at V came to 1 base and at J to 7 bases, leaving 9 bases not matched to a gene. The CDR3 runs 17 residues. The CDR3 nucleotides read TGTGCCAGCAGCTTAGGACGACTAGCGGGAACTCTAAATGAGCAGTTCTTC. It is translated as CASSLGRLAGTLNEQFF.

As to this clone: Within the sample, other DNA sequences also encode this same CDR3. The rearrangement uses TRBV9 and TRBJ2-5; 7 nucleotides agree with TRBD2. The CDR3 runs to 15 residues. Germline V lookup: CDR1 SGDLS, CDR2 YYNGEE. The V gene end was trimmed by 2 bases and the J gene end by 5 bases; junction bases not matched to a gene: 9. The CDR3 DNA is TGTGCCAGCAGCGTTGGTGGGAGGGCCGGGGAGACCCAGTACTTC. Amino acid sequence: CASSVGGRAGETQYF.

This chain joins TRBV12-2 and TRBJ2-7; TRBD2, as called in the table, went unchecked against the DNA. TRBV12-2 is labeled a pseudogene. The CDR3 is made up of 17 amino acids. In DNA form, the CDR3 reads TGTGCAAGTCGCTTAGACAGGCGGACTAGCGGGCCGGGGCAGCAGTACTTC. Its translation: CASRLDRRTSGPGQQYF.

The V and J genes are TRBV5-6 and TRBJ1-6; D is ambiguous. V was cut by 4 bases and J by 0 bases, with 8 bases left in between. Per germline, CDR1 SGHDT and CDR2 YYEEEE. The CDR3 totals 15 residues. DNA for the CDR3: TGTGCCAGCAGCGCCAGGAGCTCCTATAATTCACCCCTCCACTTT. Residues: CASSARSSYNSPLHF. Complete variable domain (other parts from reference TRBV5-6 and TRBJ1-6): DAGVTQSPTHLIKTRGQQVTLRCSPKSGHDTVSWYQQALGQGPQFIFQYYEEEERQRGNFPDRFSGHQFPNYSSELNVNALLLGDSALYLCASSARSSYNSPLHFGNGTRLTVT.

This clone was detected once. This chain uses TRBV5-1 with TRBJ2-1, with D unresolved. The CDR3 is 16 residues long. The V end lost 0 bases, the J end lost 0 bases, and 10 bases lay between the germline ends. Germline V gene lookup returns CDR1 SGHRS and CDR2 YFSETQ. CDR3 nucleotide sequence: TGCGCCAGCAGCTTGGGGGTGGCCCCCTCCTACAATGAGCAGTTCTTC. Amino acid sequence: CASSLGVAPSYNEQFF. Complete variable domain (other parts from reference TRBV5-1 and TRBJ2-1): KAGVTQTPRYLIKTRGQQVTLSCSPISGHRSVSWYQQTPGQGLQFLFEYFSETQRNKGNFPGRFSGRQFSNSRSEMNVSTLELGDSALYLCASSLGVAPSYNEQFFGPGTRLTVL.

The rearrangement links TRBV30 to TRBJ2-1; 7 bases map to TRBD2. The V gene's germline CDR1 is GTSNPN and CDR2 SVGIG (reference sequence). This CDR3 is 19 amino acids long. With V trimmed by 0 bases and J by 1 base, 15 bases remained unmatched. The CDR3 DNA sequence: TGTGCCTGGAGTGTACGAGACACTCCTAGCGGAAGATCCTACAATGAGCAGTTCTTC. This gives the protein CAWSVRDTPSGRSYNEQFF. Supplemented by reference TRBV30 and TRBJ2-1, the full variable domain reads SQTIHQWPATLVQPVGSPLSLECTVEGTSNPNLYWYRQAAGRGLQLLFYSVGIGQISSEVPQNLSASRPQDRQFILSSKKLLLSDSGFYLCAWSVRDTPSGRSYNEQFFGPGTRLTVL.

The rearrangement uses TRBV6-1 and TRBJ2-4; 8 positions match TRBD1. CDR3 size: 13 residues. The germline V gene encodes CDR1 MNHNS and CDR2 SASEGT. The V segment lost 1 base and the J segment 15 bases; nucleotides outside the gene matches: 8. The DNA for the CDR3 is TGTGCCAGCAGTGAAGGAAGGGACAGGTATCCGTACTTC. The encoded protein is CASSEGRDRYPYF.

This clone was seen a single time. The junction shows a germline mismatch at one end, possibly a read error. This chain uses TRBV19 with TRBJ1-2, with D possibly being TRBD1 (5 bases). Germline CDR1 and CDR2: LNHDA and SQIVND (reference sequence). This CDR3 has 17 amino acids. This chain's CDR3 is CASSIPQGRRANYGYTF. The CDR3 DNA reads TGTGCCAGTAGTATTCCCCAGGGTCGTCGAGCTAATTATGGCTACACCTTC.

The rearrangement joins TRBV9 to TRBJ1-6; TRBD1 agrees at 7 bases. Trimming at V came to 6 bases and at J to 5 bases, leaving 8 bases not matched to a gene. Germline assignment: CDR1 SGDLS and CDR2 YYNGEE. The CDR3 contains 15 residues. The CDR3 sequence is CASTLGDRDNSPLHF. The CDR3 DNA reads TGTGCCAGCACTTTAGGTGACAGGGATAATTCACCCCTCCACTTT.

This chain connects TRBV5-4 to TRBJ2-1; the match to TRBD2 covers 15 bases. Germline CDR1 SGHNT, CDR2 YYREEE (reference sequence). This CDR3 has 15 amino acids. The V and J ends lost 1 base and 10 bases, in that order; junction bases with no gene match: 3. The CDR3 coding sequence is TGTGCCAGCAGCTTGACAGGGACTAGCGGGGGGGAGCAGTTCTTC. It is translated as CASSLTGTSGGEQFF.